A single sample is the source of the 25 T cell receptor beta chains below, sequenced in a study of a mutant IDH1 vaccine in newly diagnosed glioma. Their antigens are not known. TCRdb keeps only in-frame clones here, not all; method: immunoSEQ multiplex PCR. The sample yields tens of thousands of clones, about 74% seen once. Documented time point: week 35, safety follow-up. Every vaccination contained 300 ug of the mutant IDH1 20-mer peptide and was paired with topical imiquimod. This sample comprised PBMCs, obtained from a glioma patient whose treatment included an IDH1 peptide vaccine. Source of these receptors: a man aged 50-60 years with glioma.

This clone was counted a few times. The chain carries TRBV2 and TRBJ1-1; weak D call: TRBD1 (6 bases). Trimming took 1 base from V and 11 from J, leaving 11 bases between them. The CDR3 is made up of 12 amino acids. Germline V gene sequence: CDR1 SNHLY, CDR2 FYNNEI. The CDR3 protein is CASSEDREGAFF. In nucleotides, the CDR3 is TGTGCCAGCAGTGAAGACAGGGAGGGCGCTTTCTTT.

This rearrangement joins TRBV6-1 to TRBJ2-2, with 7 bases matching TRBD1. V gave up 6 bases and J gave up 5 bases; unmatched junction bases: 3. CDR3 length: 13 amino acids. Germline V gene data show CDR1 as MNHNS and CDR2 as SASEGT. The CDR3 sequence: CASSAGGTGELFF. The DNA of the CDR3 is TGTGCCAGCAGCGCAGGGGGTACCGGGGAGCTGTTTTTT.

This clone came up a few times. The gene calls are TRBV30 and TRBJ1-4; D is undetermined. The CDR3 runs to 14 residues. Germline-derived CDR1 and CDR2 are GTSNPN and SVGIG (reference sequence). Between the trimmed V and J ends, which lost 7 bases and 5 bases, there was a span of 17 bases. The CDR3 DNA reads TGTGCCTCCAAACTGTCCCACTTAAATGAAAAACTGTTTTTT. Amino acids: CASKLSHLNEKLFF. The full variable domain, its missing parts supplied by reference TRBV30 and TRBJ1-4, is SQTIHQWPATLVQPVGSPLSLECTVEGTSNPNLYWYRQAAGRGLQLLFYSVGIGQISSEVPQNLSASRPQDRQFILSSKKLLLSDSGFYLCASKLSHLNEKLFFGSGTQLSVL.

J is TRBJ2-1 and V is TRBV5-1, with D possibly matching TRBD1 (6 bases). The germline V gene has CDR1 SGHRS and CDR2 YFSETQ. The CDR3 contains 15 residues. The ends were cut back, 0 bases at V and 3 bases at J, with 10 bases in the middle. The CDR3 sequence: CASSLGQGHYNEQFF. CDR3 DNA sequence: TGCGCCAGCAGCTTGGGTCAGGGACACTACAATGAGCAGTTCTTC.

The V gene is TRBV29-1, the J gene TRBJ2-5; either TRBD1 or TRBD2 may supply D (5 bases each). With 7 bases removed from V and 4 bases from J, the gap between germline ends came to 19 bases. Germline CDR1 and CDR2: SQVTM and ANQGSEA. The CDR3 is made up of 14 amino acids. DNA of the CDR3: TGCAGCGCCCCCGGGACCGCACGGAGAGAGACCCAGTACTTC. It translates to CSAPGTARRETQYF.

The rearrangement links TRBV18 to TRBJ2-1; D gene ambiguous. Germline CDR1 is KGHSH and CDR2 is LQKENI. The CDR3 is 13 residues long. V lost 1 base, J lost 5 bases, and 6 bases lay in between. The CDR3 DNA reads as TGTGCCAGCTCACCACAGGGTAACAATGAGCAGTTCTTC. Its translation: CASSPQGNNEQFF.

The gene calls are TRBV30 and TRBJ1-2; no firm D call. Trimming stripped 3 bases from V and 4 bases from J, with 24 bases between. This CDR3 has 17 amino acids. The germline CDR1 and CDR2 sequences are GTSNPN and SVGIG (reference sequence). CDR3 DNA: TGTGCCTGGAGCGCCTTCAGGAGGGCCTCACCCACCTATGGCTACACCTTC. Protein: CAWSAFRRASPTYGYTF.

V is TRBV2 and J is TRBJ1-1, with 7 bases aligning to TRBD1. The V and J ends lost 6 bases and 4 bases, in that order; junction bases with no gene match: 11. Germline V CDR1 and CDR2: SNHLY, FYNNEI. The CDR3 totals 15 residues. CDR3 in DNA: TGTGCCAGCAGCCCTCGACAGGGAAGATCCACTGAAGCTTTCTTT. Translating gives CASSPRQGRSTEAFF. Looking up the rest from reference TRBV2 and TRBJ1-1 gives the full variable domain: EPEVTQTPSHQVTQMGQEVILRCVPISNHLYFYWYRQILGQKVEFLVSFYNNEISEKSEIFDDQFSVERPDGSNFTLKIRSTKLEDSAMYFCASSPRQGRSTEAFFGQGTRLTVV.

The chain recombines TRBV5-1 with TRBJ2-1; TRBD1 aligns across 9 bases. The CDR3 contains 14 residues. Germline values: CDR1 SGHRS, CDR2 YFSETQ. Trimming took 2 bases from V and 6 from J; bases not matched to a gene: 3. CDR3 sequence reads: CASSLGQGTNEQFF. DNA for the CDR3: TGCGCCAGCAGCTTAGGACAGGGGACCAATGAGCAGTTCTTC.

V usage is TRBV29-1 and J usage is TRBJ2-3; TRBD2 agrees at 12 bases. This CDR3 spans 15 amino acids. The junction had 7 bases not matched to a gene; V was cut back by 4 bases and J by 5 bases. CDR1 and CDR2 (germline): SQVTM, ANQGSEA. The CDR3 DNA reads TGCAGCGTTGGGCCTAGCGGGGGGGTGGTAGATACGCAGTATTTT. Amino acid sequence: CSVGPSGGVVDTQYF.

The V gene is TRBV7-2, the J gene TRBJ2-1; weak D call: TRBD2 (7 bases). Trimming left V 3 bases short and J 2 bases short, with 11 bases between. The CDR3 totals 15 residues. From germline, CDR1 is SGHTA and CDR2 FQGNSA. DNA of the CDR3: TGTGCCAGCAGCTTGGCGGGGGCCGCCTACAATGAGCAGTTCTTC. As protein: CASSLAGAAYNEQFF.

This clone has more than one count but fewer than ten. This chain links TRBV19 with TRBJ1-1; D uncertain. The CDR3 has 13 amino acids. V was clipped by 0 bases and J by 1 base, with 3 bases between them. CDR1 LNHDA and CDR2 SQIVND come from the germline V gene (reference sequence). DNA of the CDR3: TGTGCCAGTAGTATAGACAGGAACACTGAAGCTTTCTTT. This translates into CASSIDRNTEAFF.

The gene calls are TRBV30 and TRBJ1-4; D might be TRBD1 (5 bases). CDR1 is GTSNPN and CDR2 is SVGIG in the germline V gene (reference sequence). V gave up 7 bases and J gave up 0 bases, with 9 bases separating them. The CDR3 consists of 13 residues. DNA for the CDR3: TGTGCCTCCTCGGGGGCAACTAATGAAAAACTGTTTTTT. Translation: CASSGATNEKLFF.

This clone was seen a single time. Here the CDR3 reads CASSRRSPGELFF. In DNA form, the CDR3 reads TGTGCCAGTAGTAGACGGTCCCCCGGGGAGCTGTTTTTT. The chain carries TRBV19 and TRBJ2-2; D call uncertain. Trimming pared 4 bases from V and 6 bases from J, leaving 9 bases between. Germline V gene lookup returns CDR1 LNHDA and CDR2 SQIVND (reference sequence). This CDR3 is built from 13 residues.

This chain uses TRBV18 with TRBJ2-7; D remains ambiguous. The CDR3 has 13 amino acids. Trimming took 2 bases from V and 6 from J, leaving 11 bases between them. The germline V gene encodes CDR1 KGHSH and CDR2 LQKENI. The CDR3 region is CASSPSNRGEQYF. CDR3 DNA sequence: TGTGCCAGCTCACCATCGAATCGTGGCGAGCAGTACTTC.

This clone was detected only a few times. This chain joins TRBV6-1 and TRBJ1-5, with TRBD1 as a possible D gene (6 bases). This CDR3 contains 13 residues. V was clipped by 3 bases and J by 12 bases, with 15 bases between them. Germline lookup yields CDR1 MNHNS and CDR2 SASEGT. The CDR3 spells CASSDYRQDVQHF. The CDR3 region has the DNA TGTGCCAGCAGTGATTACAGACAGGACGTCCAGCATTTT.

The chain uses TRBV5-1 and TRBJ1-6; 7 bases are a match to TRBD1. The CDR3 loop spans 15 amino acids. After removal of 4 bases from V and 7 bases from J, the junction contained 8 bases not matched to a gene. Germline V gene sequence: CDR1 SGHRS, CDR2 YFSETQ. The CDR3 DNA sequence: TGCGCCAGCAGCCCGGGACAGCCAGCCAATTCACCCCTCCACTTT. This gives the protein CASSPGQPANSPLHF.

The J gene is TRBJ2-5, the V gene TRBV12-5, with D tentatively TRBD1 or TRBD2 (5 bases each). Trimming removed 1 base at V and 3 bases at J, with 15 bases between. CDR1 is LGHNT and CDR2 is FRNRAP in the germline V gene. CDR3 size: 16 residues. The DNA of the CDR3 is TGTGCTAGTGGTTTGGCCCCTGGGGACGGAGAAGAGACCCAGTACTTC. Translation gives CASGLAPGDGEETQYF.

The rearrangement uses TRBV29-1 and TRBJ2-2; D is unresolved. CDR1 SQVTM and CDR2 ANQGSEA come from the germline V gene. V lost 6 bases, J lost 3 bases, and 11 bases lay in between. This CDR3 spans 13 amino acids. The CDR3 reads CSVETGDTGELFF. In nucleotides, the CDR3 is TGCAGCGTGGAGACGGGTGACACCGGGGAGCTGTTTTTT.

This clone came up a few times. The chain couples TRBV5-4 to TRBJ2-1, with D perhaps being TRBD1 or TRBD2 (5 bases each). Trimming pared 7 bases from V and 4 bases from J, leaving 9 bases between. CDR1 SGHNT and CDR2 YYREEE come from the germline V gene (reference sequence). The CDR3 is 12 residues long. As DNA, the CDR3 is TGTGCCAGCGGGGGAGCTTACAATGAGCAGTTCTTC. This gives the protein CASGGAYNEQFF.

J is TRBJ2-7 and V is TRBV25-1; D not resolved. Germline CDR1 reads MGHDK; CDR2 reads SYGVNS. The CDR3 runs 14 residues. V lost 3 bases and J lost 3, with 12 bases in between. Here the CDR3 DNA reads TGTGCCAGCAGTGATAAGACACTTTACTACGAGCAGTACTTC. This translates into CASSDKTLYYEQYF.

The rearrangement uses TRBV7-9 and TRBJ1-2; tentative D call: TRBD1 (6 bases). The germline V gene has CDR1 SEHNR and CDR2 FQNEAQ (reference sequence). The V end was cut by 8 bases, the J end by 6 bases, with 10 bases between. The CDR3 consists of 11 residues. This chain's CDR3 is CASVEGDGYTF. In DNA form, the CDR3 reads TGTGCCAGCGTCGAGGGGGATGGCTACACCTTC.

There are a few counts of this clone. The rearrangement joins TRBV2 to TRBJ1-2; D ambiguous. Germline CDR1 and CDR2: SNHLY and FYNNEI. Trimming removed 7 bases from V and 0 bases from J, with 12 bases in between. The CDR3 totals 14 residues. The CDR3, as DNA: TGTGCCAGCACTCCCTCACGGGCTAACTATGGCTACACCTTC. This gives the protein CASTPSRANYGYTF.

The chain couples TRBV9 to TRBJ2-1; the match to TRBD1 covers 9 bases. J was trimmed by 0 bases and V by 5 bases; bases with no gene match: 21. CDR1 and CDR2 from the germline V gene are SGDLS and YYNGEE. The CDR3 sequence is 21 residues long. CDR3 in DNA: TGTGCCAGCAGTCTCAGGTATGGGACAGGGACAACCAAGAGCTCCTACAATGAGCAGTTCTTC. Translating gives CASSLRYGTGTTKSSYNEQFF.

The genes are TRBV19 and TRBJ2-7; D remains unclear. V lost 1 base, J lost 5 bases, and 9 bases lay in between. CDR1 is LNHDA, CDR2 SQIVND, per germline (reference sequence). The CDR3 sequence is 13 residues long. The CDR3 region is CASSIGDKDEQYF. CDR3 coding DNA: TGTGCCAGTAGTATAGGAGACAAGGACGAGCAGTACTTC.